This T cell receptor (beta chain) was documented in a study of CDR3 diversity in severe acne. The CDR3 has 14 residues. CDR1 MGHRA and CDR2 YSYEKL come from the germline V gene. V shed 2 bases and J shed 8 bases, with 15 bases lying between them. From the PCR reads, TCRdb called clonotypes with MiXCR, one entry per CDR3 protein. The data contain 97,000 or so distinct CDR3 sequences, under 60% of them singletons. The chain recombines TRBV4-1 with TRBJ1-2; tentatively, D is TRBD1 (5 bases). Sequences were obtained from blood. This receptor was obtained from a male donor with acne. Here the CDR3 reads CASSQSGLSGGYTF. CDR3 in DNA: TGCGCCAGCAGCCAATCGGGACTATCGGGGGGCTACACCTTC.